This T cell receptor (beta chain) was recovered during a study of human T cells and chemical hapten exposure. About the study: Alopecia areata, totalis or universalis affected patients who were mostly female.

V gave up 6 bases and J gave up 0 bases, with 15 bases separating them. Germline CDR1 SNHLY, CDR2 FYNNEI. The CDR3 has 17 residues. TCRdb reprocessed the RACE reads via MiXCR and lists one record per CDR3 protein. Of around 120,000 distinct CDR3 sequences in the sample, roughly 13% were seen once. Time point specified: patch test 1, 2 weeks after DPC sensitization. Treatment here: therapeutic diphenylcyclopropenone sensitization with weekly scalp DPC. Blood draws came before every patch-test application. The table lists this clonotype with a few counts. The receptor was derived from a man younger than 30 with alopecia areata. Some clones in this sample may be carry-over from other donors' samples. The J gene is TRBJ2-6, the V gene TRBV2, with D perhaps given as TRBD1 or TRBD2 (7 bases each). This sample comprised whole blood, obtained in connection with sensitization to the hapten diphenylcyclopropenone (DPC). The chain's CDR3 is CASRAGQPTSGANVLTF. The CDR3 bases are TGTGCCAGCAGAGCGGGACAGCCGACCTCTGGGGCCAACGTCCTGACTTTC.